The 28 T cell receptor beta chains below come from one sample, sequenced in a study of regulatory T cells in long-lasting Graves disease. This sample's time point: newly diagnosed GD, antithyroid drugs for less than 3 months. The TCR library was made from RNA extracted from PBMCs. Library construction for TCR beta used iRepertoire HTBI primers and Arm-PCR of CDR3 regions. MiXCR, applied by TCRdb to the multiplex PCR reads, yields one record per CDR3 protein. Here the sample spans 400,000 to 450,000 distinct CDR3 sequences, around 17% being singletons. The same data also went into a second study, on T cells in Graves' hyperthyroidism and ophthalmopathy.

Sequences were derived from peripheral blood mononuclear cells (PBMCs), sampled at new diagnosis, from a patient treated with antithyroid drugs. The source of these receptors is a woman in her twenties or thirties with Graves disease.

This clonotype was counted ten times or more. This chain uses TRBV10-3 with TRBJ2-7, with a weak D call TRBD2 (6 bases). From germline, CDR1 is ENHRY and CDR2 SYGVKD. V was trimmed by 6 bases and J by 6 bases, leaving 21 bases between them. CDR3 length: 15 residues. This chain's CDR3 is CAIRPRGENSGEQYF. For the CDR3, the DNA is TGTGCCATCAGGCCACGCGGGGAAAACTCGGGCGAGCAGTACTTC.

The chain is built from TRBV5-5 and TRBJ2-2; 9 bases are shared with TRBD1. CDR1 is SGHKS and CDR2 is YYEKEE in the germline V gene (reference sequence). Losses at the gene ends were 2 bases for V and 6 bases for J; bases not matched to a gene: 2. The CDR3 has 14 residues. CDR3 region: CASSFGTGPGELFF. CDR3 DNA sequence: TGTGCCAGCAGCTTCGGGACAGGGCCCGGGGAGCTGTTTTTT.

This clonotype was counted ten times or more. This rearrangement joins TRBV15 to TRBJ2-7; 11 positions agree with TRBD2. The V gene's germline CDR1 is LNHNV and CDR2 YYDKDF (reference sequence). The CDR3 has 18 amino acids. Unmatched junction bases numbered 13, after V lost 2 bases and J lost 4 bases. The DNA for the CDR3 is TGTGCCACCAGCAGACGCCTTCCAATTAGCGGGAGGGCATACGAGCAGTACTTC. It yields the protein CATSRRLPISGRAYEQYF. The whole variable domain, remainder taken from reference TRBV15 and TRBJ2-7, is DAMVIQNPRYQVTQFGKPVTLSCSQTLNHNVMYWYQQKSSQAPKLLFHYYDKDFNNEADTPDNFQSRRPNTSFCFLDIRSPGLGDTAMYLCATSRRLPISGRAYEQYFGPGTRLTVT.

In its sample, this clonotype was seen a few times. The rearrangement joins TRBV19 to TRBJ1-1; TRBD1 is a possible D gene (5 bases). V lost 3 bases, J lost 0 bases, and 14 bases lay in between. Germline assignment: CDR1 LNHDA and CDR2 SQIVND (reference sequence). The CDR3 covers 16 residues. The CDR3 DNA sequence: TGTGCCAGTAGTATCAACACGGGACGCCTGAACACTGAAGCTTTCTTT. It is translated as CASSINTGRLNTEAFF.

The table lists this clonotype with a count of one. V is TRBV12-3 or TRBV12-4 and J is TRBJ2-5; 7 bases are a match to TRBD2. This CDR3 spans 14 amino acids. With 5 bases clipped from V and 5 bases from J, the junction kept 8 bases outside the gene matches. This chain's CDR3 is CASSILGGVETQYF. The CDR3 coding sequence is TGTGCCAGCAGTATCCTTGGGGGGGTCGAGACCCAGTACTTC.

This clonotype was observed at least ten times. V usage is TRBV28 and J usage is TRBJ2-7; possible D gene TRBD2, 5 bases. V lost 10 bases and J 6 bases, leaving 16 bases between the germline ends. The germline gives CDR1 MDHEN, CDR2 SYDVKM. The length of the CDR3 is 12 residues. For the CDR3, the DNA is TGTGCCACCAGAGGAGGCATACGCGAGCAGTACTTC. Translation: CATRGGIREQYF.

This clonotype was counted many times. Here the CDR3 reads CAWSVTTEAFF. The DNA for the CDR3 is TGTGCCTGGAGTGTCACAACTGAAGCTTTCTTT. V is TRBV30 and J is TRBJ1-1, with D uncertain. V was clipped by 0 bases and J by 5 bases, with 4 bases between them. This CDR3 has 11 amino acids. Germline V gene data show CDR1 as GTSNPN and CDR2 as SVGIG (reference sequence).

This chain uses TRBV27 with TRBJ1-2; TRBD1 might be the D (6 bases). Germline V gene lookup returns CDR1 MNHEY and CDR2 SMNVEV (reference sequence). This CDR3 comprises 13 residues. V was shortened by 6 bases and J by 5 bases, with 13 bases between the two germline ends. CDR3 amino acids: CASRRGHGYGYTF. CDR3 nucleotides: TGTGCCAGCAGGCGGGGGCACGGGTATGGCTACACCTTC.

Regarding this clonotype: It is likely a read error, because the conserved phenylalanine at the end of the CDR3 is missing. The chain joins TRBV28 to TRBJ2-1; no clear D gene. CDR1 MDHEN and CDR2 SYDVKM come from the germline V gene. The CDR3 extends over 13 amino acids. The DNA of the CDR3 is TGTGCCAGCAGTTTGTTGGCCCACAACGAGCAGTTCTAC. Translating gives CASSLLAHNEQFY.

At least ten counts were recorded for this clonotype. The chain recombines TRBV18 with TRBJ2-1; tentative D call: TRBD1 (5 bases). The CDR3 length is 13 residues. Germline V gene sequence: CDR1 KGHSH, CDR2 LQKENI. Trimming removed 3 bases from V and 10 bases from J, with 13 bases in between. The CDR3 DNA reads TGTGCCAGCTCACCGACCGGTCGGACAGAGCAGTTCTTC. Translation: CASSPTGRTEQFF.

The J gene is TRBJ2-7, the V gene TRBV5-1, with no clear D. Germline CDR1 SGHRS, CDR2 YFSETQ. This CDR3 comprises 16 residues. V was shortened by 4 bases and J by 5 bases, with 22 bases between the two germline ends. This CDR3 reads CASSMASFTGFDEQYF. As DNA, the CDR3 is TGCGCCAGCAGCATGGCGAGCTTTACGGGTTTTGACGAGCAGTACTTC.

At least ten counts were recorded for this clonotype. The chain is built from TRBV11-2 and TRBJ2-3; D is unclear. Germline loops: CDR1 SGHAT, CDR2 FQNNGV. This CDR3 spans 17 amino acids. Trimming shortened V by 4 bases and J by 7 bases, and 24 bases separated the two germline ends. The CDR3 DNA is TGTGCCAGCAGCTCCCTCCTTAACTTAAAGTCGAGGTATACGCAGTATTTT. Translation: CASSSLLNLKSRYTQYF.

This chain connects TRBV29-1 to TRBJ1-1; TRBD1 might be the D (5 bases). CDR1 and CDR2 from the germline V gene are SQVTM and ANQGSEA. The CDR3 length is 12 residues. The V end lost 3 bases, the J end lost 7 bases, and 12 bases lay between the germline ends. CDR3 in amino acids: CSVEGLRNEAFF. CDR3 coding DNA: TGCAGCGTTGAGGGGCTCCGGAATGAAGCTTTCTTT.

This clonotype was recorded a few times. This rearrangement joins TRBV4-2 to TRBJ1-4; a possible D gene is TRBD1 (5 bases). Trimming removed 7 bases from V and 3 bases from J, with 18 bases in between. The CDR3 has 16 amino acids. Per germline, CDR1 LGHNA and CDR2 YNFKEQ. Here the CDR3 reads CASTHPGLKANEKLFF. CDR3 nucleotide sequence: TGTGCCAGCACCCATCCAGGGTTGAAGGCTAATGAAAAACTGTTTTTT.

The genes are TRBV4-3 and TRBJ2-3; D might be TRBD2 (6 bases). The J call could be wrong; TRBJ2-1 is a better fit for the DNA end. The V gene's germline CDR1 is LGHNA and CDR2 YSLEER. The CDR3 has 15 amino acids. The CDR3 spells CASSQDGGAYGKQFF. The DNA of the CDR3 is TGCGCCAGCAGCCAAGATGGAGGGGCCTATGGGAAGCAGTTCTTC.

In the case of this clonotype: One end of the junction varies from germline; a read error may be responsible. The chain is built from TRBV7-2 and TRBJ2-1, with a tentative D call TRBD2 (6 bases). Germline V gene sequence: CDR1 SGHTA, CDR2 FQGNSA. This CDR3 has 16 amino acids. CDR3: CASSLEAGRSYNDQFF. CDR3 bases: TGTGCCAGCAGCTTAGAGGCCGGGAGATCCTACAATGATCAGTTCTTC.

The chain employs TRBV9 and TRBJ1-4; no clear D. V lost 0 bases and J lost 4, with 7 bases in between. Germline CDR1 and CDR2: SGDLS and YYNGEE. CDR3 length: 14 residues. CDR3 nucleotide sequence: TGTGCCAGCAGCGTAGACCTTGGTAATGAAAAACTGTTTTTT. Translating gives CASSVDLGNEKLFF. Complete variable domain (other parts from reference TRBV9 and TRBJ1-4): DSGVTQTPKHLITATGQRVTLRCSPRSGDLSVYWYQQSLDQGLQFLIQYYNGEERAKGNILERFSAQQFPDLHSELNLSSLELGDSALYFCASSVDLGNEKLFFGSGTQLSVL.

Ten or more counts support this clonotype. The CDR3 loop is CASSEGGLAGLTDTQYF. CDR3 nucleotides: TGTGCCAGCAGTGAAGGGGGGCTAGCGGGACTCACAGATACGCAGTATTTT. V is TRBV2 and J is TRBJ2-3; 9 bases fit TRBD2. V lost 1 base and J lost 2; bases outside the gene matches: 7. This CDR3 is 17 amino acids long. CDR1 is SNHLY and CDR2 is FYNNEI in the germline V gene.

Remarks on this clonotype: This CDR3 fails to terminate in the conserved phenylalanine or tryptophan, so it likely reflects a read error. The CDR3 nucleotides are TGCAGTGCTAAGGTCTTACAGGGTTTAACGCAGTACCTC. This encodes CSAKVLQGLTQYL. V is TRBV20-1 and J is TRBJ2-7; D possibly corresponds to TRBD1 (6 bases). Between the trimmed V and J ends, which lost 4 bases and 9 bases, there was a span of 19 bases. The CDR3 sequence is 13 residues long. Germline V gene sequence: CDR1 DFQATT, CDR2 SNEGSKA (reference sequence).

V gene TRBV4-1 combines with J gene TRBJ2-1, with a possible D match to TRBD1 (6 bases). CDR1 is MGHRA and CDR2 is YSYEKL in the germline V gene. V gave up 0 bases and J gave up 9 bases, with 9 bases separating them. The CDR3 spans 13 residues. The CDR3 coding sequence is TGCGCCAGCAGCCAAGAGGGGGCTTTTGAGCAGTTCTTC. Protein product: CASSQEGAFEQFF.

This clonotype has a handful of counts. The rearrangement joins TRBV6-2 or TRBV6-3 to TRBJ1-2, with D possibly being TRBD1 (5 bases). The CDR3 runs 15 residues. Trimming shortened V by 6 bases and J by 3 bases, and 17 bases separated the two germline ends. Germline V gene data show CDR1 as MNHEY and CDR2 as SVGEGT. The CDR3 nucleotides read TGTGCCAGCAGCCTCACGGGGCAGGGTTACTATGGCTACACCTTC. Its translation: CASSLTGQGYYGYTF.

This clonotype appeared many times. The V call is TRBV24-1, the J call TRBJ1-1; the D is unclear. CDR1 and CDR2 (germline): KGHDR, SFDVKD. The germline V and J ends were trimmed by 0 bases and 1 base, with 11 bases remaining between them. There are 16 residues in the CDR3. Here the CDR3 reads CATSDLHPKGNTEAFF. For the CDR3, the DNA is TGTGCCACCAGTGATTTGCACCCCAAGGGGAACACTGAAGCTTTCTTT.

This clonotype turned up a few times. The chain joins TRBV19 to TRBJ1-1, with D uncertain. CDR1 is LNHDA, CDR2 SQIVND, per germline (reference sequence). The CDR3 totals 10 residues. V was pared by 8 bases and J by 12 bases, with 13 bases between. The DNA for the CDR3 is TGTGCCAGTTGGAACCGGGAACCTTTCTTT. Amino acids: CASWNREPFF.

This clonotype has just a few counts. The genes are TRBV28 and TRBJ2-1; D possibly corresponds to TRBD1 (6 bases). This CDR3 region has 13 residues. Trimming removed 8 bases at V and 7 bases at J, with 15 bases between. Germline CDR1 MDHEN, CDR2 SYDVKM. The CDR3 bases are TGTGCCAGCTCCCCATGGGGGCGGAATGAGCAGTTCTTC. Its translation: CASSPWGRNEQFF.

This clonotype was detected many times. The V gene is TRBV18, the J gene TRBJ2-7; 7 nucleotides agree with TRBD1. This CDR3 is built from 16 residues. V trimming: 1 base; J trimming: 4 bases; junction bases outside the gene matches: 10. Germline CDR1 and CDR2: KGHSH and LQKENI. In nucleotides, the CDR3 is TGTGCCAGCTCACCACGTTGGGAAAGGGGGCTTTACGAGCAGTACTTC. Translation gives CASSPRWERGLYEQYF.

The table lists this clonotype with many counts. The chain recombines TRBV20-1 with TRBJ2-7; tentatively, D is TRBD2 (6 bases). Germline CDR1 DFQATT, CDR2 SNEGSKA (reference sequence). CDR3 length equals 12 residues. V dropped 6 bases and J dropped 3 bases, with 12 bases sitting between them. The CDR3 loop reads CSAPSRGYEQYF. The DNA of the CDR3 is TGCAGTGCCCCCTCGCGGGGCTACGAGCAGTACTTC.

This clonotype was seen repeatedly, ten times or more. The gene calls are TRBV18 and TRBJ1-1; D not certain. The CDR3 totals 14 residues. V was shortened by 3 bases and J by 1 base, with 9 bases between the two germline ends. Germline V gives CDR1 KGHSH, CDR2 LQKENI. The CDR3 spells CASSPLESNTEAFF. CDR3 in DNA: TGTGCCAGCTCACCGCTAGAGTCGAACACTGAAGCTTTCTTT.

The table lists this clonotype with many counts. CDR3 sequence: CASSNGREQFF. In nucleotides, the CDR3 is TGTGCCAGCAGCAACGGAAGAGAGCAGTTCTTC. The rearrangement joins TRBV27 to TRBJ2-1; D remains unclear. Germline V gene sequence: CDR1 MNHEY, CDR2 SMNVEV (reference sequence). The CDR3 consists of 11 residues. V was cut by 6 bases and J by 10 bases, with 10 bases left in between.